Given below is one T cell receptor (beta chain) in context. Its target antigen remains unknown. The input lacks base qualities; no much larger clone sits a single base away. This sample was included in a study of shared clonotypes between healthy human individuals (dated by TCRdb to 2019 to 2021). Describing the broader study: A few men and a couple of women, aged 18 to 49 years, made up the cohort. Different laboratories and diverse techniques were used to prepare libraries and sequence TCR repertoires, to increase sequencing depth and limit assay-specific biases. Blood TCR repertoires of roughly five healthy adults were deeply sequenced to estimate repertoire size and the extent of clonotype sharing between individuals. Per donor, leukapheresis produced somewhere between about 0.94 and 9.5 billion PBMCs.

TCR CDR3 regions were amplified from genomic DNA by multiplex PCR using the deep immunoSEQ assay. Extracted genomic DNA from each cell subset was distributed evenly across all wells of several immunoSEQ 96-well plates, and each plate was treated as a replicate. Each replicate PCR for unsorted PBMC received 250 to 300 ng genomic DNA, equal to approximately 30,000 T cell genomes. Ten immunoSEQ deep assay plates were used to sequence the unsorted PBMC genomic DNA. Purified libraries were measured with a Qubit 3.0 fluorometer, size-checked on a Bioanalyzer 2100, and measured again with the KAPA Library Quantification kit. Each immunoSEQ 96-well plate was sequenced on its own single-read 150-cycle Illumina NextSeq 550 flow cell. In the authors' own workflow: Because the immunoSEQ output included only junctional sequences and no quality scores, the filtering could not be the same as the filtering used for full-length reads. Sequences were annotated with PyIR, a Python wrapper for IgBLAST v1.9, using IMGT germline references to assign V/J genes and CDR3. Any read was removed if the V/J assignment was weak (E-value above 1e-6), the CDR3 was missing, or the read contained stop codons, out-of-frame junctions, or ambiguous translated residues. A V3J clonotype was defined by an identical inferred V gene, J gene, and CDR3 amino acid sequence. Percentage overlap between repertoires was calculated by dividing the number of shared unique clonotypes by the size of the smaller repertoire. RTK rarefaction, the Chao1 estimator, and Recon v2.1 estimates of unobserved clonotypes were used to assess repertoire richness. TCRdb retrieved this table from immuneACCESS and kept in-frame rearrangements only. Not all clones are present; in checked studies, unresolved V genes account for under half, and no reason is known for the remainder. That table furnishes V, J and clone size, whereas the DNA furnished D and trimming. The sample records around 450,000 clones, roughly 80% of which are singletons. The ten largest clones represent approximately 13% of the sample.

Donors were healthy HIV-negative adults with no recently reported acute infections or vaccinations. Every donor was a Caucasian adult living in Nashville, Tennessee, USA. For unsorted samples, some 90 million PBMCs were counted and genomic DNA was extracted with the QIAamp DNA Blood Mini kit. Blood was collected by leukapheresis, and PBMCs were isolated by Ficoll-Histopaque density gradient centrifugation and then cryopreserved in liquid nitrogen vapor phase. V is shortened by 2 bases, J by 9 bases, and the region joining them spans 26 bases. CDR1 and CDR2 are read off the germline V gene as MDHEN and SYDVKM. The CDR3 sequence holds 18 residues, the cysteine and phenylalanine included. Of the read, only the CDR3 DNA is kept; its 54 bases are in frame from base 1. The investigation overall reported the following: Only blood was sampled, and tissue TCR repertoires likely differ from those in blood. Because the study included a small number of donors, the genetic and exposure-history diversity represented was limited. Pairwise subsampling indicated that sequencing depth was expected to affect the degree of clonotype sharing among donors.

Rearrangement joined TRBV28 to TRBJ2-1; a tentative D match to TRBD2 spans 6 bases. This receptor was taken from a woman aged 40 to 50 in good health. Some clones in this sample may be carry-over from other donors' samples. The material sequenced was PBMCs. The nucleotides read TGTGCCAGCAGTTTAGCCCCCGGGGGAGAGCGGACCCCGGGTGAGCAGTTCTTC. Its amino acids are CASSLAPGGERTPGEQFF.